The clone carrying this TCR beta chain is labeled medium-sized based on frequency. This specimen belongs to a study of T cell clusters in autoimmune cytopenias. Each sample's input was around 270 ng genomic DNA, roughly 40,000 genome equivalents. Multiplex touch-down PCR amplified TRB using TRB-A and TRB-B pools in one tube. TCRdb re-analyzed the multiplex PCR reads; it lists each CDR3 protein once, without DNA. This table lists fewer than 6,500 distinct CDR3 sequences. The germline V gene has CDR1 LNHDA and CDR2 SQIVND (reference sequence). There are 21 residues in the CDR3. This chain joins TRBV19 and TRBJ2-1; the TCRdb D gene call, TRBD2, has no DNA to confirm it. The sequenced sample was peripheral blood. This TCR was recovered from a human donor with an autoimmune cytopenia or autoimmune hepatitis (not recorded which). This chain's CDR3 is CASTLTKTSGAFGRSYNEQFF. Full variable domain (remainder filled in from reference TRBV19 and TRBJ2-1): DGGITQSPKYLFRKEGQNVTLSCEQNLNHDAMYWYRQDPGQGLRLIYYSQIVNDFQKGDIAEGYSVSREKKESFPLTVTSAQKNPTAFYLCASTLTKTSGAFGRSYNEQFFGPGTRLTVL.